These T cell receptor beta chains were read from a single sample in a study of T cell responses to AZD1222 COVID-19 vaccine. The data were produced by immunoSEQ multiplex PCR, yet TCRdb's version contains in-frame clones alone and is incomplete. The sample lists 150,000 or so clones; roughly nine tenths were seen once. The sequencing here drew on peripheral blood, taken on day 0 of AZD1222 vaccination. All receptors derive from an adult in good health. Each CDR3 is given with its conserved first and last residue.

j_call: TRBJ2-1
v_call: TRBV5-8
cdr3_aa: CASSLGSLGTSGNNEQFF

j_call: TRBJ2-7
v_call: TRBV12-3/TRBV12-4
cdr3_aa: CASSLPPSSRYF

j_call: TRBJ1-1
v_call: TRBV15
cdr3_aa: CATRFNPNTEAFF

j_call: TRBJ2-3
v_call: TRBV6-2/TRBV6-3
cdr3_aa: CASSYSGTSGRTDTQYF

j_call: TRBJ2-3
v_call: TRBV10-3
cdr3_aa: CAISESLAGEADTQYF

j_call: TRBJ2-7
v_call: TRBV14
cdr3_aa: CASSQELAGGREQYF

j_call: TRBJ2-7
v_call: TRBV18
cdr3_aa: CASSLQGGSFDEQYF

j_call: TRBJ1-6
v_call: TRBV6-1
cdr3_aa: CASSEALPSPLHF

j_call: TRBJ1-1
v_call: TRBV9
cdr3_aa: CASSVGLGTVQAFF

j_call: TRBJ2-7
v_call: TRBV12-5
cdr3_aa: CASGLDHYEQYF

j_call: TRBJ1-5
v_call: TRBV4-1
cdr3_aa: CASSNGQGSYQPQHF

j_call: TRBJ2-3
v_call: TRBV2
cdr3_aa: CASKSYREADTQYF

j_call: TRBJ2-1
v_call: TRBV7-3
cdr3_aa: CASSSDSGEYNEQFF

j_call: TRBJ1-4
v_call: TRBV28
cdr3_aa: CASSKGTEEKLFF

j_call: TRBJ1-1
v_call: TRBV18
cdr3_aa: CASSRDRDTEAFF

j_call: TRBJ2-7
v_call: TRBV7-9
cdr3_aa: CASSFFSSSGKAYEQYF

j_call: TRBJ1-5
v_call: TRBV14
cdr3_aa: CASWPGEEQPQHF

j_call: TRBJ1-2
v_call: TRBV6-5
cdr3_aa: CASMSEFYGYTF

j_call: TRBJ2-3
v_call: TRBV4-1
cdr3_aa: CASSQPRGLGGVTTDTQYF

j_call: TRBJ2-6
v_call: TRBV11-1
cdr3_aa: CASSQFWSGGANVLTF

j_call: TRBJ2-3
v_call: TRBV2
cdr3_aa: CASRVDTDTQYF

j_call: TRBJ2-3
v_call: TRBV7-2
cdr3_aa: CASSFPSETQYF

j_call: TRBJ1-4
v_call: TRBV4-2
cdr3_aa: CASSQDRGAANEKLFF

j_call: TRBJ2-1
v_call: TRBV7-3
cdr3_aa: CASSFGREGLVDEQFF

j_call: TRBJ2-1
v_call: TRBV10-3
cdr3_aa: CATLAGGSIGEQFF

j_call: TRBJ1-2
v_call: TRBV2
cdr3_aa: CASSEVRAAALFGYTF

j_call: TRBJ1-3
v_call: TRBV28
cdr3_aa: CASSSIRPGGSGNTIYF

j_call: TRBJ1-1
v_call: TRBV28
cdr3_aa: CASSQGGFNTEAFF

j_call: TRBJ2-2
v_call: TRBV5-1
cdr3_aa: CASSNIRGSNTGELFF

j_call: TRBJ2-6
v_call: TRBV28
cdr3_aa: CASSFRSSRFRDSGANVLTF

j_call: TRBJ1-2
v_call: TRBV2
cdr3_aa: CASRRTGNGYTF

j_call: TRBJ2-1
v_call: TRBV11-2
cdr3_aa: CASSPGTGSYNEQFF

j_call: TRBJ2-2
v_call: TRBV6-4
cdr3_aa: CASSDGTSGYTGELFF

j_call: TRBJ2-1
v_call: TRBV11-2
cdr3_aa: CASSLGFGGSGNEQFF

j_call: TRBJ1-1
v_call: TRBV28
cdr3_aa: CASTVARDTEAFF

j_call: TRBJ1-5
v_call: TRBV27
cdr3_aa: CASREGTVNQPQHF

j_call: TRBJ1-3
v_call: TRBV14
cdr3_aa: CASSQDYAGRAPGNTIYF

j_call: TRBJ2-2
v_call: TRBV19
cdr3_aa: CASSILGRTGELFF

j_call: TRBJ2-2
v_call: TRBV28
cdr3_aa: CASSLLGPSRTGELFF

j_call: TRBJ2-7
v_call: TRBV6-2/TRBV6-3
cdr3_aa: CASSPRMGQGVHEQYF

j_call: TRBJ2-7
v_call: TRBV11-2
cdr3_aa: CASSFKRGPPYEQYF

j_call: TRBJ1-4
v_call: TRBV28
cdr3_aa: CASSSAPAAGSEKLFF